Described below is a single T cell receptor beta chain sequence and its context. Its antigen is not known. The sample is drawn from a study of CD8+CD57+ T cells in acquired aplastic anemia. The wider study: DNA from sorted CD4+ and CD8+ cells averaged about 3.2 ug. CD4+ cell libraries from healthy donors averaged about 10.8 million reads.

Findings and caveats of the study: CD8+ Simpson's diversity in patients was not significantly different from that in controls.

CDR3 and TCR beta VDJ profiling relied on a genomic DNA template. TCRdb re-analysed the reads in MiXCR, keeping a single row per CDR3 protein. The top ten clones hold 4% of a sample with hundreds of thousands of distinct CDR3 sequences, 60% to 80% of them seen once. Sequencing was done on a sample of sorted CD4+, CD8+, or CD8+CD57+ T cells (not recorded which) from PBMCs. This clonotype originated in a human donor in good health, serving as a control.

CDR3 region: CSARKGGNQPQHF. The CDR3 DNA is TGCAGTGCTAGAAAGGGGGGCAATCAGCCCCAGCATTTT. This chain connects TRBV20-1 to TRBJ1-5, with D possibly TRBD1 on 6 matching bases. The length of the CDR3 is 13 residues. Looked up from germline, CDR1 is DFQATT and CDR2 is SNEGSKA (reference sequence). V lost 2 bases and J lost 2, with 7 bases in between.